Listed here are 20 T cell receptor beta chains from one sample, sequenced in a study of blood T cell repertoires in COVID-19. The table came from immunoSEQ multiplex PCR; TCRdb's copy has only in-frame clones and leaves some out. The sample shows around 700,000 clones, 80% to 90% of them seen only once. Sequencing used peripheral blood. These receptors came from a woman aged 18-29 years with acute or convalescent COVID-19.

The chain combines TRBV28 with TRBJ1-1; 7 bases are a match to TRBD1. Germline values: CDR1 MDHEN, CDR2 SYDVKM. V dropped 6 bases and J dropped 3; count of bases not matched to a gene: 13. The CDR3 has 16 amino acids. CDR3 sequence (DNA): TGTGCCAGCAGCATGGTAGGTACAGGGGCGGACACTGAAGCTTTCTTT. The encoded protein is CASSMVGTGADTEAFF.

V is TRBV6-5 and J is TRBJ1-5; 9 nucleotides match TRBD1. The ends lost 0 bases at V and 7 bases at J; junction bases unmatched: 4. The V gene's germline CDR1 is MNHEY and CDR2 SVGAGI. This CDR3 comprises 15 residues. CDR3 coding DNA: TGTGCCAGCAGTTACTCGGGGACAGGGTACCAGCCCCAGCATTTT. It is translated as CASSYSGTGYQPQHF.

V gene TRBV10-3 combines with J gene TRBJ2-7; the D gene is possibly TRBD2 (6 bases). CDR1 and CDR2 from the germline V gene are ENHRY and SYGVKD. Trimming pared 10 bases from V and 0 bases from J, leaving 13 bases between. This CDR3 has 13 residues. Here the CDR3 reads CATTGLLSYEQYF. DNA for the CDR3: TGTGCCACTACGGGACTCCTCTCCTACGAGCAGTACTTC.

The V call is TRBV4-1, the J call TRBJ2-1, with 7 positions matching TRBD2. The V gene's germline CDR1 is MGHRA and CDR2 YSYEKL. Losses at the gene ends were 4 bases for V and 8 bases for J; bases not matched to a gene: 11. This CDR3 is 15 amino acids long. CDR3 sequence reads: CASSLRDYWTDEQFF. CDR3 in DNA: TGCGCCAGCAGCCTCCGGGACTACTGGACGGATGAGCAGTTCTTC.

V and J are TRBV7-8 and TRBJ2-7; 7 positions agree with TRBD1. The CDR3 is made up of 17 amino acids. J gave up 3 bases and V 2 bases, and 13 bases lay outside the gene matches. In germline, CDR1 is SGHVS, CDR2 FQNEAQ. CDR3 coding DNA: TGTGCCAGCAGCTTAAGCCCTTCTCGGGACAGCCGCTACGAGCAGTACTTC. Its translation is CASSLSPSRDSRYEQYF.

This chain links TRBV9 with TRBJ1-4; 9 bases align to TRBD1. The CDR3 extends over 16 amino acids. Germline-derived CDR1 and CDR2 are SGDLS and YYNGEE. Losses at the gene ends were 3 bases for V and 6 bases for J; bases not matched to a gene: 9. The CDR3 spells CASSAVSGTGYEKLFF. For the CDR3, the DNA is TGTGCCAGCAGCGCCGTATCGGGGACAGGGTATGAAAAACTGTTTTTT.

This sequence joins TRBV4-2 and TRBJ2-1, with a possible D match to TRBD2 (6 bases). The germline V gene has CDR1 LGHNA and CDR2 YNFKEQ. This CDR3 is built from 15 residues. The germline V and J ends were trimmed by 1 base and 4 bases, with 11 bases remaining between them. CDR3 amino acids: CASSQATGEYNEQFF. The CDR3 region has the DNA TGTGCCAGCAGCCAAGCGACGGGGGAGTACAATGAGCAGTTCTTC.

The chain links TRBV6-5 to TRBJ2-7, with TRBD2 as a possible D gene (6 bases). Germline V lookup: CDR1 MNHEY, CDR2 SVGAGI. The CDR3 totals 15 residues. Trimming stripped 4 bases from V and 2 bases from J, with 15 bases between. CDR3: CASSSRTGLPYEQYF. The CDR3 coding sequence is TGTGCCAGCAGTTCGCGGACGGGACTCCCCTACGAGCAGTACTTC.

The J gene is TRBJ1-1, the V gene TRBV3-1 (or the pseudogene TRBV3-2); possible D gene TRBD1, 5 bases. V shed 3 bases and J shed 0 bases, with 11 bases lying between them. The CDR3 sequence is 15 residues long. Per the germline V gene, CDR1 is LGHDT and CDR2 is YNNKEL (reference sequence). CDR3 DNA: TGTGCCAGCAGCCAGGGGGGAGGGATGAACACTGAAGCTTTCTTT. It yields the protein CASSQGGGMNTEAFF.

In this sample, this clone turned up once. The chain uses TRBV9 and TRBJ1-2; TRBD1 matches 9 bases. The CDR3 contains 15 residues. The germline V gene encodes CDR1 SGDLS and CDR2 YYNGEE. The ends lost 0 bases at V and 8 bases at J; junction bases unmatched: 8. CDR3 nucleotide sequence: TGTGCCAGCAGCGTAGGGAAGGGGACAGGGCGCGGCTACACCTTC. Translation: CASSVGKGTGRGYTF.

V is TRBV4-3 and J is TRBJ1-2; 10 bases map to TRBD1. J lost 5 bases, V lost 1 base, and 10 bases had no gene match. The CDR3 is 17 residues long. Germline lookup yields CDR1 LGHNA and CDR2 YSLEER. For the CDR3, the DNA is TGCGCCAGCAGCCAAGTCAACCCGGGACAGGGGAAATATGGCTACACCTTC. This translates into CASSQVNPGQGKYGYTF.

The V call is TRBV28, the J call TRBJ1-6; 9 bases agree with TRBD1. The CDR3 totals 15 residues. The germline gives CDR1 MDHEN, CDR2 SYDVKM. V gave up 7 bases and J gave up 6 bases; unmatched junction bases: 7. CDR3 nucleotide sequence: TGTGCCAGCAACCCAGGACAGGGGTTTAATTCACCCCTCCACTTT. Amino acids: CASNPGQGFNSPLHF.

The V gene is TRBV6-6, the J gene TRBJ2-2, with D uncertain. The CDR3 consists of 15 residues. Germline V gene lookup returns CDR1 MNHNY and CDR2 SVGAGI (reference sequence). Deletions cut 2 bases from V and 0 bases from J, with 7 bases between. Written as DNA, the CDR3 is TGTGCCAGCAGTTACACTCTGCCGAACACCGGGGAGCTGTTTTTT. It is translated as CASSYTLPNTGELFF.

V is TRBV2 and J is TRBJ1-2; 7 nucleotides agree with TRBD1. This CDR3 region has 13 residues. CDR1 is SNHLY, CDR2 FYNNEI, per germline. V shed 11 bases, J shed 7 bases, and the junction held 13 bases outside the gene matches. The CDR3 here is CAYRRDSGFGYTF. Written as DNA, the CDR3 is TGTGCCTACCGTCGGGACAGCGGCTTTGGCTACACCTTC.

J is TRBJ1-1 and V is TRBV29-1, with TRBD1 matching 9 bases. The CDR3 contains 14 residues. The V gene's germline CDR1 is SQVTM and CDR2 ANQGSEA. With V trimmed by 5 bases and J by 8 bases, 12 bases remained unmatched. The CDR3, as DNA: TGCAGCGTTCCGACAGGGGGTGCACCTGGAGAAGCTTTCTTT. Translation: CSVPTGGAPGEAFF.

The chain recombines TRBV6-5 with TRBJ2-1, with 7 bases that match TRBD1. Per the germline V gene, CDR1 is MNHEY and CDR2 is SVGAGI. Trimming at V came to 5 bases and at J to 8 bases, leaving 3 bases not matched to a gene. The CDR3 runs 12 residues. The CDR3 sequence is CASSNRGHEQFF. As DNA, the CDR3 is TGTGCCAGCAGTAACAGGGGTCATGAGCAGTTCTTC.

This clone was counted once. The rearrangement uses TRBV2 and TRBJ2-7; 10 bases map to TRBD1. Germline V CDR1 and CDR2: SNHLY, FYNNEI. V dropped 6 bases and J dropped 1; count of bases not matched to a gene: 6. This CDR3 region has 15 residues. The CDR3 reads CASSTRDRGSYEQYF. CDR3 in DNA: TGTGCCAGCAGCACACGGGACAGGGGTTCCTACGAGCAGTACTTC.

V is TRBV12-2 and J is TRBJ2-7; TRBD1, the table's D call, was not compared with the DNA. TRBV12-2 constitutes a pseudogene. The CDR3 contains 16 residues. The CDR3 sequence: CASRLVLGTGAYEQYF. The CDR3 bases are TGTGCAAGTCGCTTAGTTCTCGGGACAGGGGCATACGAGCAGTACTTC.

This chain links TRBV19 with TRBJ1-5, with D maybe TRBD1 (5 bases). From germline, CDR1 is LNHDA and CDR2 SQIVND (reference sequence). This CDR3 comprises 16 residues. V shed 6 bases and J shed 4 bases, with 19 bases lying between them. CDR3 loop: CASRTASLSGNQPQHF. In DNA form, the CDR3 reads TGTGCCAGTAGGACAGCTTCACTATCGGGTAATCAGCCCCAGCATTTT.

The chain employs TRBV5-6 and TRBJ1-2; D is ambiguous. The germline V gene has CDR1 SGHDT and CDR2 YYEEEE. V was cut by 2 bases and J by 2 bases, with 7 bases left in between. The CDR3 contains 13 residues. CDR3 nucleotides: TGTGCCAGCAGCTTTGCAGGAAACTATGGCTACACCTTC. Protein: CASSFAGNYGYTF.